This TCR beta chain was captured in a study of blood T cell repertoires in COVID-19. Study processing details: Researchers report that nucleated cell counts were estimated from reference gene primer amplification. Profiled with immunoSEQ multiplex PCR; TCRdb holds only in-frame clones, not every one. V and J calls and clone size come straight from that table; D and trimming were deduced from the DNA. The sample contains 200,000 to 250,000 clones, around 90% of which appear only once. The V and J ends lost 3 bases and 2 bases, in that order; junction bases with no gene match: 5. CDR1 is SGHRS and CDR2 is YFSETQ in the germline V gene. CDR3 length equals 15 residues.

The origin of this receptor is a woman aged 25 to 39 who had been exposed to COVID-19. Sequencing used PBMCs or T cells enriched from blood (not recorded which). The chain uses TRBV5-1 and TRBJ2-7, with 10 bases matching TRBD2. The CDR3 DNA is TGCGCCAGCAGCTCTCGGACTAGCGGAACCTACGAGCAGTACTTC. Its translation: CASSSRTSGTYEQYF.